Included here is one T cell receptor beta chain sequence, with context. The antigen is undetermined. This record comes from a study of vaccination effects on CD4 cells after COVID-19. Study summary: Each person got two doses of an mRNA SARS-CoV-2 vaccine, BNT162b2 or mRNA-1273.

Expansion of antigen-specific CD4+ T cells with viral peptide pools was carried out by the ViraFEST assay before sequencing. CD4+ T cells were isolated after around 10 days of culture. Vaccine recipients lacked prior SARS-CoV-2 infection and had negative nucleocapsid antibodies. Two million PBMC were placed in each well, which was supplemented with about 9.3 IU/ml IL-2 and 8.5 to 10 ug/ml peptides. Study findings and constraints: Common cold coronaviruses were cross-recognized by only 1 of 255 vaccine-induced clones in healthy vaccinees. Sampling in the study covered few convalescent patients and included no early post-infection timepoints.

The table came from immunoSEQ multiplex PCR; TCRdb's copy has only in-frame clones and leaves some out. Counted here are around 45,000 clones, about 80% occurring once; the ten biggest clones make up roughly 10%. CDR1 and CDR2 from the germline V gene are MNHNS and SASEGT. The V gene lost 2 bases and the J gene lost 6 bases, with 19 bases spanning the gap. This CDR3 spans 16 amino acids. The chain joins TRBV6-1 to TRBJ1-1; D may be TRBD1 (5 bases). This TCR came from a human donor who received a COVID-19 vaccine. Sequenced here: CD4+ T cells from PBMCs cultured with SARS-CoV-2 spike peptides, sampled before COVID-19 vaccination. The CDR3 is CASSETATYKGPEAFF. DNA of the CDR3: TGTGCCAGCAGTGAAACCGCGACATACAAGGGGCCTGAAGCTTTCTTT.